Shown below are 32 T cell receptor beta chains from a single sample sequenced in a study of blood T cell repertoires in COVID-19. This table comes from immunoSEQ multiplex PCR, and its TCRdb copy is limited to in-frame clones, with some not included. The data hold over 250,000 clones, with just over 90% observed a single time. Sequencing input: peripheral blood. These TCRs come from a woman younger than 45 with COVID-19, enrolled during active disease.

The chain has TRBV7-9 and TRBJ2-7; perhaps TRBD1 as D (6 bases). The germline V gene has CDR1 SEHNR and CDR2 FQNEAQ (reference sequence). The CDR3 has 17 amino acids. With 4 bases removed from V and 5 bases from J, the gap between germline ends came to 24 bases. CDR3 residues: CASSSNGGGPAVNEQYF. CDR3 DNA: TGTGCCAGCAGCTCAAACGGTGGGGGCCCGGCGGTAAACGAGCAGTACTTC.

CDR3 sequence reads: CASSLISGELFF. DNA of the CDR3: TGTGCCAGCAGCTTAATCTCCGGGGAGCTGTTTTTT. This rearrangement joins TRBV7-2 to TRBJ2-2; D gene unclear. Trimming took 2 bases from V and 6 from J, leaving 4 bases between them. Germline V gene sequence: CDR1 SGHTA, CDR2 FQGNSA. The CDR3 length is 12 residues.

The chain links TRBV7-2 to TRBJ2-3; D remains unclear. This CDR3 spans 15 amino acids. The germline V and J ends were trimmed by 5 bases and 1 base, with 13 bases remaining between them. CDR1 and CDR2 (germline): SGHTA, FQGNSA. The chain's CDR3 is CASSPPRLGTDTQYF. The CDR3 nucleotides read TGTGCCAGCAGCCCCCCCCGTCTAGGCACAGATACGCAGTATTTT.

This chain connects TRBV7-3 to TRBJ2-5, with 10 bases identical to TRBD2. The J segment lost 3 bases and the V segment lost 2 bases, leaving 0 bases of the junction unmatched. The CDR3 consists of 14 residues. Germline-derived CDR1 and CDR2 are SGHTA and FQGTGA. CDR3 nucleotides: TGTGCCAGCAGCTTAGGACTAGCGGAAGAGACCCAGTACTTC. The encoded protein is CASSLGLAEETQYF.

The gene calls are TRBV28 and TRBJ1-5, with D perhaps matching TRBD1 (5 bases). The CDR3 is 12 amino acids. Germline values: CDR1 MDHEN, CDR2 SYDVKM. V lost 9 bases and J lost 1, with 7 bases in between. CDR3 nucleotide sequence: TGTGCCAGTAAGGGGAGCAATCAGCCCCAGCATTTT. Translating gives CASKGSNQPQHF.

This clone was picked up one time. The chain has TRBV5-1 and TRBJ1-5; the match to TRBD1 covers 11 bases. Germline CDR1 and CDR2: SGHRS and YFSETQ. Germline trimming cut 0 bases from V and 9 bases from J; bases unmatched to any gene: 8. CDR3 length: 16 amino acids. CDR3 DNA: TGCGCCAGCAGCTTGGGTCCGGGACAGGGGGGAGGGCCCCAGCATTTT. It is translated as CASSLGPGQGGGPQHF.

The chain is built from TRBV6-6 and TRBJ1-4; no reliable D call. CDR3 length: 13 residues. From germline, CDR1 is MNHNY and CDR2 SVGAGI (reference sequence). V was clipped by 5 bases and J by 7 bases, with 11 bases between them. The CDR3 DNA sequence: TGTGCCAGCAGTCCTCGGTTGAGTGAAAAACTGTTTTTT. It yields the protein CASSPRLSEKLFF.

The chain combines TRBV27 with TRBJ2-7; 8 nucleotides match TRBD2. Germline CDR1 MNHEY, CDR2 SMNVEV (reference sequence). The CDR3 consists of 17 residues. Trimming at V came to 5 bases and at J to 1 base, leaving 13 bases not matched to a gene. The CDR3: CASSPLAGPPGSYEQYF. The CDR3 region has the DNA TGTGCCAGCAGTCCATTAGCGGGACCCCCCGGATCCTACGAGCAGTACTTC.

The chain joins TRBV12-3 or TRBV12-4 to TRBJ2-1; D is perhaps TRBD1 (5 bases). Deletions cut 8 bases from V and 7 bases from J, with 12 bases between. The CDR3 spans 12 residues. The CDR3 DNA follows: TGTGCCAGCTTAGGGGCTCCGAATGAGCAGTTCTTC. Translation: CASLGAPNEQFF.

This clone has only a few counts. The chain combines TRBV3-1 (or the pseudogene TRBV3-2) with TRBJ2-5; D call uncertain. V gave up 8 bases and J gave up 7 bases, with 14 bases separating them. The V gene's germline CDR1 is LGHDT and CDR2 YNNKEL (reference sequence). This CDR3 spans 12 amino acids. The CDR3 DNA reads as TGTGCCAGCGGCGACCTCGGCGGGACCCAGTACTTC. It encodes CASGDLGGTQYF.

The chain uses TRBV28 and TRBJ1-6; D might be TRBD1 (6 bases). Per germline, CDR1 MDHEN and CDR2 SYDVKM. The V and J ends lost 3 bases and 0 bases respectively, with 12 bases between them. CDR3 length equals 17 residues. CDR3 sequence reads: CASSLGGAGSYNSPLHF. In DNA form, the CDR3 reads TGTGCCAGCAGTTTGGGGGGGGCTGGCTCCTATAATTCACCCCTCCACTTT.

The chain employs TRBV9 and TRBJ2-7; D unresolved. The CDR3 spans 13 residues. From germline, CDR1 is SGDLS and CDR2 YYNGEE. Between the trimmed V and J ends, which lost 4 bases and 3 bases, there was a span of 11 bases. In DNA, the CDR3 is TGTGCCAGCAGCCCATCCCCGGTCTACGAGCAGTACTTC. Encoded protein: CASSPSPVYEQYF.

The chain carries TRBV10-3 and TRBJ1-1; 7 nucleotides align to TRBD1. With V trimmed by 11 bases and J by 1 base, 10 bases remained unmatched. From germline, CDR1 is ENHRY and CDR2 SYGVKD. This CDR3 has 14 residues. The DNA of the CDR3 is TGTGCCGCCAATCGAGACAGGGCGAACACTGAAGCTTTCTTT. Translating it yields CAANRDRANTEAFF.

The chain combines TRBV5-1 with TRBJ2-2; 7 nucleotides line up with TRBD2. V lost 2 bases, J lost 5 bases, and 6 bases stayed unmatched. The CDR3 extends over 15 amino acids. From germline, CDR1 is SGHRS and CDR2 YFSETQ. The CDR3 DNA reads as TGCGCCAGCAGCTTAAGAGGGAGGGCAACCGGGGAGCTGTTTTTT. This codes for CASSLRGRATGELFF.

This chain uses TRBV11-2 with TRBJ1-2; 8 bases map to TRBD1. Germline V gene sequence: CDR1 SGHAT, CDR2 FQNNGV. J gave up 3 bases and V 0 bases, and 6 bases lay outside the gene matches. The CDR3 runs to 16 residues. The CDR3 DNA follows: TGTGCCAGCAGCTTAGATGGGCAGGGGGCGTACTATGGCTACACCTTC. Translating gives CASSLDGQGAYYGYTF.

This clone has a handful of counts. The gene calls are TRBV12-3 or TRBV12-4 and TRBJ1-1; D remains ambiguous. V lost 6 bases, J lost 5 bases, and 10 bases lay in between. The CDR3 loop spans 12 amino acids. CDR3 DNA sequence: TGTGCCAGCAGCCCGGAGGTTACTGAAGCTTTCTTT. This encodes CASSPEVTEAFF.

This sequence joins TRBV7-8 and TRBJ2-7; D ambiguous. Germline V gene data show CDR1 as SGHVS and CDR2 as FQNEAQ. The V end lost 5 bases, the J end lost 6 bases, and 11 bases lay between the germline ends. The CDR3 loop spans 12 amino acids. DNA for the CDR3: TGTGCCAGCAGCACTCATCATGGCGAGCAGTACTTC. This sequence encodes CASSTHHGEQYF. Based on the CDR3 plus reference TRBV7-8 and TRBJ2-7, the full variable domain is GAGVSQSPRYKVAKRGQDVALRCDPISGHVSLFWYQQALGQGPEFLTYFQNEAQLDKSGLPSDRFFAERPEGSVSTLKIQRTQQEDSAVYLCASSTHHGEQYFGPGTRLTVT.

This clone was seen once. This chain connects TRBV6-5 to TRBJ1-3; TRBD1 aligns across 9 bases. After removal of 5 bases from V and 0 bases from J, the junction contained 2 bases not matched to a gene. The CDR3 is 15 amino acids. CDR1 is MNHEY, CDR2 SVGAGI, per germline. The CDR3 DNA is TGTGCCAGCAGTCGGACAGGGGCCTCTGGAAACACCATATATTTT. It specifies CASSRTGASGNTIYF.

The chain couples TRBV19 to TRBJ1-5; 11 bases are a match to TRBD1. The CDR3 loop spans 14 amino acids. The V and J ends lost 6 bases and 7 bases, in that order; junction bases with no gene match: 5. Per the germline V gene, CDR1 is LNHDA and CDR2 is SQIVND (reference sequence). The CDR3: CASSGTGGGQPQHF. The CDR3, as DNA: TGTGCCAGTAGCGGGACAGGGGGAGGCCAGCCCCAGCATTTT. The entire variable domain, with the rest obtained from reference TRBV19 and TRBJ1-5, is as follows: DGGITQSPKYLFRKEGQNVTLSCEQNLNHDAMYWYRQDPGQGLRLIYYSQIVNDFQKGDIAEGYSVSREKKESFPLTVTSAQKNPTAFYLCASSGTGGGQPQHFGDGTRLSIL.

This chain joins TRBV6-5 and TRBJ1-2; no definite D call. The CDR3 totals 13 residues. The germline CDR1 and CDR2 sequences are MNHEY and SVGAGI. V lost 2 bases to trimming and J lost 2 bases, with 6 bases between them. The CDR3 here is CASSYGQNYGYTF. The CDR3 DNA follows: TGTGCCAGCAGTTACGGCCAGAACTATGGCTACACCTTC.

The rearrangement joins TRBV7-3 to TRBJ2-1; 10 bases align to TRBD2. The CDR3 consists of 13 residues. V was clipped by 4 bases and J by 10 bases; unmatched bases: 4. Germline lookup yields CDR1 SGHTA and CDR2 FQGTGA. The CDR3, as DNA: TGTGCCAGCAGCTATGGGACTAGCGACGAGCAGTTCTTC. Amino acid sequence: CASSYGTSDEQFF.

For this clone: This CDR3 is also generated by other DNA sequences in the sample. V and J are TRBV12-3 or TRBV12-4 and TRBJ1-1; D not resolved. V was clipped by 3 bases and J by 8 bases, with 7 bases between them. This CDR3 has 11 amino acids. The DNA for the CDR3 is TGTGCCAGCAGTTTGAGCAGGGAAGCTTTCTTT. It translates to CASSLSREAFF.

The J gene is TRBJ1-2, the V gene TRBV27, with D possibly TRBD1 on 5 matching bases. There are 14 residues in the CDR3. Trimming stripped 5 bases from V and 1 base from J, with 11 bases between. The germline V gene has CDR1 MNHEY and CDR2 SMNVEV (reference sequence). As DNA, the CDR3 is TGTGCCAGCAGTGGTCGACAGATTAACTATGGCTACACCTTC. It encodes CASSGRQINYGYTF.

V and J are TRBV20-1 and TRBJ2-7, with TRBD2 as a possible D gene (6 bases). V was shortened by 3 bases and J by 9 bases, with 12 bases between the two germline ends. CDR1 is DFQATT and CDR2 is SNEGSKA in the germline V gene (reference sequence). The length of the CDR3 is 11 residues. The CDR3 sequence: CSARADYLQYF. Here the CDR3 DNA reads TGCAGTGCTAGGGCGGACTATTTGCAGTACTTC.

This clone has just one count. This CDR3 is CASGPGQGRNTIYF. CDR3 in DNA: TGTGCTAGTGGTCCGGGACAGGGGAGAAACACCATATATTTT. The rearrangement uses TRBV12-5 and TRBJ1-3, with 10 bases fitting TRBD1. V dropped 5 bases and J dropped 5; count of bases not matched to a gene: 3. Germline values: CDR1 LGHNT, CDR2 FRNRAP. CDR3 length: 14 amino acids.

This chain connects TRBV5-4 to TRBJ1-4, with TRBD1 identical over 9 bases. This CDR3 comprises 15 residues. Germline lookup yields CDR1 SGHNT and CDR2 YYREEE (reference sequence). Germline trimming cut 1 base from V and 6 bases from J; bases unmatched to any gene: 4. CDR3 protein: CASSLRTGVYEKLFF. CDR3 DNA sequence: TGTGCCAGCAGCTTGAGGACAGGGGTGTATGAAAAACTGTTTTTT.

The chain combines TRBV14 with TRBJ2-7; tentatively, D is TRBD1 (6 bases). Trimming pared 2 bases from V and 2 bases from J, leaving 13 bases between. The CDR3 is 15 amino acids. CDR1 is SGHDN, CDR2 FVKESK, per germline. The CDR3, as DNA: TGTGCCAGCAGCCAATTAGGACAGCTTACCTACGAGCAGTACTTC. This encodes CASSQLGQLTYEQYF.

The V call is TRBV6-1, the J call TRBJ1-2; TRBD1 aligns across 9 bases. Germline V gene sequence: CDR1 MNHNS, CDR2 SASEGT. This CDR3 is built from 16 residues. The ends lost 4 bases at V and 0 bases at J; junction bases unmatched: 6. The CDR3 region has the DNA TGTGCCAGCAGTGGGACAGGGGCTCGTTCTAACTATGGCTACACCTTC. This codes for CASSGTGARSNYGYTF.

This chain links TRBV7-2 with TRBJ1-6; tentative D call: TRBD1 (6 bases). This CDR3 spans 15 amino acids. Germline loops: CDR1 SGHTA, CDR2 FQGNSA. The ends were cut back, 3 bases at V and 7 bases at J, with 13 bases in the middle. CDR3 residues: CASSLSGTKNSPLHF. CDR3 in DNA: TGTGCCAGCAGCTTGTCCGGGACAAAAAATTCACCCCTCCACTTT.

V and J are TRBV30 and TRBJ2-7; 7 positions agree with TRBD1. Trimming took 1 base from V and 4 from J; bases not matched to a gene: 22. The V gene's germline CDR1 is GTSNPN and CDR2 SVGIG (reference sequence). CDR3 length: 19 residues. As DNA, the CDR3 is TGTGCCTGGAGTGCCTTCTCCTGGGGACAGTCGATTTATATGTACGAGCAGTACTTC. It translates to CAWSAFSWGQSIYMYEQYF. Looking up the rest from reference TRBV30 and TRBJ2-7 gives the full variable domain: SQTIHQWPATLVQPVGSPLSLECTVEGTSNPNLYWYRQAAGRGLQLLFYSVGIGQISSEVPQNLSASRPQDRQFILSSKKLLLSDSGFYLCAWSAFSWGQSIYMYEQYFGPGTRLTVT.

V usage is TRBV24-1 and J usage is TRBJ2-5; TRBD2 aligns across 13 bases. This CDR3 region has 16 residues. Germline V CDR1 and CDR2: KGHDR, SFDVKD. The junction had 4 bases not matched to a gene; V was cut back by 3 bases and J by 4 bases. CDR3 coding DNA: TGTGCCACCAGTGATCGGACTAGCGGGAGTGGAGAGACCCAGTACTTC. Protein product: CATSDRTSGSGETQYF.

The rearrangement uses TRBV9 and TRBJ1-6; a weak D match, TRBD1 (6 bases). This CDR3 has 13 amino acids. The V end lost 3 bases, the J end lost 8 bases, and 9 bases lay between the germline ends. CDR1 and CDR2 from the germline V gene are SGDLS and YYNGEE. This CDR3 is CASSAQGYSPLHF. The CDR3 DNA reads as TGTGCCAGCAGCGCACAGGGTTATTCACCCCTCCACTTT. Full variable domain (remainder filled in from reference TRBV9 and TRBJ1-6): DSGVTQTPKHLITATGQRVTLRCSPRSGDLSVYWYQQSLDQGLQFLIQYYNGEERAKGNILERFSAQQFPDLHSELNLSSLELGDSALYFCASSAQGYSPLHFGNGTRLTVT.